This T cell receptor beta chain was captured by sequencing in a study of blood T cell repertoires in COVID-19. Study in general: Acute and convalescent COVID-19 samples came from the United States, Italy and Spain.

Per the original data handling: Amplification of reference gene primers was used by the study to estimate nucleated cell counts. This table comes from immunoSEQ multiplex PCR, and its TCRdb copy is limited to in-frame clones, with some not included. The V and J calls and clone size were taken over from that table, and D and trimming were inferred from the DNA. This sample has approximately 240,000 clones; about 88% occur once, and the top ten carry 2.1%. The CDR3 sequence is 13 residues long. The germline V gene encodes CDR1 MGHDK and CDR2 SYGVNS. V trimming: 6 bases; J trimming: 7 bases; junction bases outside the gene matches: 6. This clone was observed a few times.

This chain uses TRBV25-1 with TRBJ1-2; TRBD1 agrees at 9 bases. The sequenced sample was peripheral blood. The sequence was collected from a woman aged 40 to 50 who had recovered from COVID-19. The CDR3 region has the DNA TGTGCCAGCAGGGCGGGACAGGGAGGTGGCTACACCTTC. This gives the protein CASRAGQGGGYTF.